What follows describes a single TCR beta chain. It lacks a known antigen. Base quality data are lacking; no much larger clone is found one base away. This specimen comes from a study of blood T cell repertoires in COVID-19 (dated by TCRdb to 2018 to 2021). Some background on the complete study: Collaborator samples came from the United States, Italy and Spain and covered acute and convalescent phases of COVID-19. The prospective study material was composed of cDNA or gDNA derived from T cells, B-cell-depleted T cells, or PBMCs. Subjects who had been exposed to COVID-19, were actively infected with it, or had recovered from it provided the deeply sampled blood TCRbeta repertoires that made up the dataset. The repertoires were released in a freely available public database meant as a resource for research on the immune response to SARS-CoV-2. The samples were drawn from two sources: the first 160 participants of the ongoing ImmuneRACE study, and fewer than 1,500 subjects contributed by 6 global collaborators. A de-identified subject ID, COVID-19 status, age in years and sex were almost always included in the sample metadata. Where HLA class I and class II types were available, the types were taken from metadata supplied by the sample provider, not from assay-based typing.

TCRbeta CDR3 regions were amplified from genomic DNA using the immunoSEQ Assay, a bias-controlled multiplex PCR. The paper's processing steps were these. Within the assay, amplification of reference gene primers was used to estimate how many nucleated cells each sample contained. To quantify the absolute abundance of each unique TCRbeta CDR3 rearrangement, sequence reads were collapsed and filtered. Productive Simpson clonality was computed per sample as the square root of Simpson's diversity index over productive rearrangements. The table comes from immuneACCESS by way of TCRdb, which keeps in-frame sequences with V and J called. Part of the clones is missing from these tables; in studies checked, under half for an unresolved V gene and the rest for unknown reasons. V and J calls and clone size follow that table, whereas D and trimming were derived from the DNA. This sample gives a few hundred thousand clones in total; 70% to 90% of them show up just once. The ten largest make up around 2% of the sample.

Counted from cysteine to phenylalanine, this CDR3 has 16 amino acids. Only the CDR3 DNA is retained, 48 bases long and in frame from the first base. Here V drops 4 bases and J drops 5 bases, and the junction holds 11 bases not matched to any gene. CDR1 and CDR2, per the germline V gene, are MNHNS and SASEGT. Participants in the prospective study were aged about 18 to 95 years, lived in 24 United States geographic areas, and enrolled through a virtual design. In the prospective study, participants were assigned to cohorts based on the clinical history participants reported in a screening survey and a study questionnaire. Recovered participants in ImmuneRACE Cohort 3 were defined by two consecutive negative NP/OP PCR tests, clearance by a healthcare professional, or resolution of symptoms. In the prospective study, mobile phlebotomists collected whole blood, serum and a nasopharyngeal or oropharyngeal swab from each participant. Over a roughly 2-month period, participants in the prospective study had the option of providing additional blood draws and questionnaires. Prospective study blood samples were shipped either frozen or at room temperature before DNA extraction.

Overall study outcomes, separate from this receptor: Clinical and demographic metadata were provided uncurated, with the amount varying by source and participant.

Here the chain combines TRBV6-1 and TRBJ2-7; 10 central bases correspond to TRBD2. The source of this sequence is a woman in her forties or fifties who had recovered from COVID-19. The sequenced sample consisted of PBMCs or T cells enriched from blood (not recorded which). The CDR3 has the sequence CASSAAGLAGVNEQYF. The DNA is as follows: TGTGCCAGCAGTGCCGCTGGGCTAGCGGGAGTGAACGAGCAGTACTTC.